The 21 T cell receptor beta chains below were found in one sample sequenced in a study of blood T cell repertoires in COVID-19. The assay was immunoSEQ multiplex PCR, and TCRdb's table has in-frame clones only and misses some. This table has about 250,000 clones, 65% to 90% appearing once. The sample taken for sequencing was peripheral blood. The receptors here all came from a man aged 45-65 years with active or convalescent COVID-19.

This clone appeared a few times. The rearrangement joins TRBV12-5 to TRBJ2-1; D is possibly TRBD1 (6 bases). V was pared by 1 base and J by 6 bases, with 7 bases between. The CDR3 has 13 residues. Looked up from germline, CDR1 is LGHNT and CDR2 is FRNRAP. The CDR3 nucleotides are TGTGCTAGTGGTTTGGACAGGGTCAATGAGCAGTTCTTC. Amino acids: CASGLDRVNEQFF.

About this clone: Possible read error: a much larger clone is one base away. The V call is TRBV6-5, the J call TRBJ1-1, with TRBD1 matching 7 bases. The CDR3 spans 14 residues. Germline CDR1 is MNHEY and CDR2 is SVGAGI. Trimming cost V 2 bases and J 0 bases; bases outside gene matches: 0. DNA of the CDR3: TGTGCCAGCAGTTACGGGACAGTGAACACTGAAGCTTTCTTT. Amino acid sequence: CASSYGTVNTEAFF.

The chain joins TRBV6-4 to TRBJ1-5; 7 nucleotides line up with TRBD1. V shed 6 bases, J shed 5 bases, and the junction held 16 bases outside the gene matches. Germline V gives CDR1 MRHNA, CDR2 SNTAGT. The CDR3 is 17 amino acids. The chain's CDR3 is CASSRPLQGIGHQPQHF. CDR3 bases: TGTGCCAGCAGCCGGCCCTTACAGGGGATAGGCCATCAGCCCCAGCATTTT.

V and J are TRBV4-1 and TRBJ2-7, with D uncertain. The V gene's germline CDR1 is MGHRA and CDR2 YSYEKL. V lost 4 bases to trimming and J lost 0 bases, with 13 bases between them. There are 15 residues in the CDR3. As DNA, the CDR3 is TGCGCCAGCAGCCTGTTAACAGAGAGCTCCTACGAGCAGTACTTC. Protein sequence: CASSLLTESSYEQYF.

In DNA, the CDR3 is TGTGCCAGCAGTTTACTACAGGGAAGCTCCTACGAGCAGTACTTC. Its protein product is CASSLLQGSSYEQYF. The chain has TRBV6-5 and TRBJ2-7, with TRBD1 as a possible D gene (6 bases). Deletions cut 4 bases from V and 0 bases from J, with 13 bases between. The CDR3 has 15 residues. Per the germline V gene, CDR1 is MNHEY and CDR2 is SVGAGI.

J is TRBJ1-2 and V is TRBV9; D is perhaps TRBD1 (5 bases). Trimming left V 2 bases short and J 3 bases short, with 23 bases between. Looked up from germline, CDR1 is SGDLS and CDR2 is YYNGEE. The CDR3 runs 18 residues. CDR3 in DNA: TGTGCCAGCAGCGTCGGTACAGGAAGGTCGGCGTTTGACTATGGCTACACCTTC. Translation gives CASSVGTGRSAFDYGYTF. The whole variable domain, filled in from reference TRBV9 and TRBJ1-2, reads DSGVTQTPKHLITATGQRVTLRCSPRSGDLSVYWYQQSLDQGLQFLIQYYNGEERAKGNILERFSAQQFPDLHSELNLSSLELGDSALYFCASSVGTGRSAFDYGYTFGSGTRLTVV.

The rearrangement joins TRBV18 to TRBJ2-1, with unresolved D. CDR3 size: 12 residues. V lost 6 bases and J lost 7, with 10 bases in between. In germline, CDR1 is KGHSH, CDR2 LQKENI. This CDR3 reads CASSLSANEQFF. Here the CDR3 DNA reads TGTGCCAGCTCCCTGAGCGCTAATGAGCAGTTCTTC.

The V gene is TRBV2, the J gene TRBJ1-2, with a possible D match to TRBD1 (6 bases). CDR1 is SNHLY, CDR2 FYNNEI, per germline. CDR3 size: 14 residues. V lost 3 bases, J lost 8 bases, and 16 bases lay in between. The CDR3 loop is CASSEDSVRGGYTF. The CDR3 nucleotides read TGTGCCAGCAGTGAGGACAGCGTGAGGGGCGGCTACACCTTC.

The chain is built from TRBV7-8 and TRBJ1-1, with D hard to call. The ends were cut back, 0 bases at V and 3 bases at J, with 14 bases in the middle. The CDR3 length is 16 residues. Germline V gives CDR1 SGHVS, CDR2 FQNEAQ. Here the CDR3 DNA reads TGTGCCAGCAGCTTAGCTCAGTCGCAGCGCTACACTGAAGCTTTCTTT. Amino acids: CASSLAQSQRYTEAFF. Based on the CDR3 plus reference TRBV7-8 and TRBJ1-1, the full variable domain is GAGVSQSPRYKVAKRGQDVALRCDPISGHVSLFWYQQALGQGPEFLTYFQNEAQLDKSGLPSDRFFAERPEGSVSTLKIQRTQQEDSAVYLCASSLAQSQRYTEAFFGQGTRLTVV.

This sequence joins TRBV11-2 and TRBJ1-1; perhaps TRBD1 as D (6 bases). CDR1 and CDR2 from the germline V gene are SGHAT and FQNNGV. CDR3 length equals 14 residues. Trimming left V 5 bases short and J 1 base short, with 11 bases between. As DNA, the CDR3 is TGTGCCAGCAGCGTAGGACAGAGGAACACTGAAGCTTTCTTT. Translated, it gives CASSVGQRNTEAFF. The full variable domain, rest sourced from reference TRBV11-2 and TRBJ1-1, is EAGVAQSPRYKIIEKRQSVAFWCNPISGHATLYWYQQILGQGPKLLIQFQNNGVVDDSQLPKDRFSAERLKGVDSTLKIQPAKLEDSAVYLCASSVGQRNTEAFFGQGTRLTVV.

The rearrangement joins TRBV7-2 to TRBJ1-3; maybe TRBD1 (6 bases). Germline CDR1 and CDR2: SGHTA and FQGNSA. V was pared by 5 bases and J by 4 bases, with 12 bases between. The CDR3 runs to 14 residues. This CDR3 is CASSPYRVGNTIYF. CDR3 nucleotide sequence: TGTGCCAGCAGCCCCTACAGGGTCGGAAACACCATATATTTT.

At least ten counts were recorded for this clone. The chain joins TRBV7-3 to TRBJ2-1; D may be TRBD2 (5 bases). The V and J ends lost 5 bases and 6 bases respectively, with 11 bases between them. Looked up from germline, CDR1 is SGHTA and CDR2 is FQGTGA. This CDR3 is 13 amino acids long. DNA for the CDR3: TGTGCCAGCAGCCTGAATGGAGGCAATGAGCAGTTCTTC. Its protein product is CASSLNGGNEQFF.

The chain is built from TRBV2 and TRBJ2-5; TRBD2 is a possible D gene (6 bases). V lost 8 bases and J lost 5, with 15 bases in between. CDR3 length: 13 amino acids. In germline, CDR1 is SNHLY, CDR2 FYNNEI. CDR3 protein: CASGAGSRETQYF. DNA for the CDR3: TGTGCCAGCGGGGCGGGGTCCCGGGAGACCCAGTACTTC.

The genes are TRBV19 and TRBJ1-3; D perhaps matches TRBD1 (5 bases). CDR1 and CDR2 from the germline V gene are LNHDA and SQIVND (reference sequence). This CDR3 is built from 15 residues. Trimming left V 8 bases short and J 2 bases short, with 16 bases between. CDR3: CASSKGARPGNTIYF. In DNA, the CDR3 is TGTGCCAGTTCGAAAGGGGCGCGTCCTGGAAACACCATATATTTT.

J is TRBJ1-1 and V is TRBV19; TRBD1 agrees at 7 bases. Germline CDR1 reads LNHDA; CDR2 reads SQIVND (reference sequence). This CDR3 spans 14 amino acids. The junction had 10 bases not matched to a gene; V was cut back by 7 bases and J by 5 bases. DNA of the CDR3: TGTGCCAGTAAACAGGGGTTAAAAGGTACTGAAGCTTTCTTT. Translation: CASKQGLKGTEAFF.

This rearrangement joins TRBV12-3 or TRBV12-4 to TRBJ2-5; 14 bases agree with TRBD2. This CDR3 spans 13 amino acids. Trimming at V came to 5 bases and at J to 13 bases, leaving 6 bases not matched to a gene. CDR3 amino acids: CASSGGLAGERYF. Here the CDR3 DNA reads TGTGCCAGCAGTGGGGGACTAGCGGGAGAAAGGTACTTC.

This sequence joins TRBV28 and TRBJ2-7; D is undetermined. Deletions cut 5 bases from V and 3 bases from J, with 14 bases between. CDR1 MDHEN and CDR2 SYDVKM come from the germline V gene. The CDR3 is 14 residues long. The CDR3 sequence: CASSLYQTGYEQYF. Here the CDR3 DNA reads TGTGCCAGCAGTCTATACCAGACGGGCTACGAGCAGTACTTC.

The chain joins TRBV4-3 to TRBJ1-2; the D gene is possibly TRBD1 (5 bases). Trimming took 4 bases from V and 4 from J, leaving 16 bases between them. Germline CDR1 and CDR2: LGHNA and YSLEER. This CDR3 is 15 amino acids long. The CDR3 DNA is TGCGCCAGCAGCCCCACTTCTACTGGGGCCTATGGCTACACCTTC. Translated, it gives CASSPTSTGAYGYTF.

This chain links TRBV11-1 with TRBJ2-5; possible D gene TRBD2, 5 bases. Trimming stripped 1 base from V and 4 bases from J, with 13 bases between. This CDR3 is 15 amino acids long. Germline V gene data show CDR1 as SGHAT and CDR2 as FQDESV (reference sequence). CDR3 residues: CASSLGPGGGETQYF. The DNA for the CDR3 is TGTGCCAGCAGCTTAGGGCCAGGAGGCGGAGAGACCCAGTACTTC.

This chain uses TRBV5-1 with TRBJ2-7, with TRBD1 as a possible D gene (6 bases). The CDR3 spans 15 residues. V lost 3 bases, J lost 1 base, and 14 bases lay in between. Germline-derived CDR1 and CDR2 are SGHRS and YFSETQ. CDR3 sequence: CASSSKGTQSYEQYF. DNA for the CDR3: TGCGCCAGCAGCTCGAAGGGGACACAGTCCTACGAGCAGTACTTC.

The chain combines TRBV25-1 with TRBJ1-4; a possible D gene is TRBD1 (6 bases). Per the germline V gene, CDR1 is MGHDK and CDR2 is SYGVNS. Deletions cut 6 bases from V and 8 bases from J, with 13 bases between. The CDR3 is 13 residues long. CDR3 sequence reads: CASRRGGGEKLFF. CDR3 DNA sequence: TGTGCCAGCAGAAGAGGGGGTGGGGAAAAACTGTTTTTT. The entire variable domain, with the rest obtained from reference TRBV25-1 and TRBJ1-4, is as follows: EADIYQTPRYLVIGTGKKITLECSQTMGHDKMYWYQQDPGMELHLIHYSYGVNSTEKGDLSSESTVSRIRTEHFPLTLESARPSHTSQYLCASRRGGGEKLFFGSGTQLSVL.